The 21 T cell receptor beta chains below all came from one sample that was sequenced in a study of cytomegalovirus exposure and HLA in healthy donors. Primers for the PCR totalled 60 Vbeta and 13 Jbeta. TCRdb's copy holds only in-frame clones and misses some; the assay was immunoSEQ multiplex PCR. The sample has approximately 190,000 clones, around 84% seen once. Input material: PBMCs. The receptor source for this set is a woman aged 50 to 65 in good health and CMV-seropositive.

The rearrangement links TRBV5-1 to TRBJ2-3; 7 nucleotides match TRBD2. V gave up 3 bases and J gave up 2 bases; unmatched junction bases: 6. The CDR3 totals 15 residues. CDR1 SGHRS and CDR2 YFSETQ come from the germline V gene. The CDR3 protein is CASSYQRGNTDTQYF. The CDR3 nucleotides are TGCGCCAGCAGCTACCAGCGGGGAAACACAGATACGCAGTATTTT.

This clone was counted a single time. This sequence joins TRBV2 and TRBJ1-1; 8 bases fit TRBD1. With V trimmed by 6 bases and J by 10 bases, 7 bases remained unmatched. This CDR3 has 12 residues. Germline CDR1 is SNHLY and CDR2 is FYNNEI. The chain's CDR3 is CASRLDRGRAFF. CDR3 DNA: TGTGCCAGCAGGCTCGACAGGGGTCGAGCTTTCTTT.

The chain combines TRBV19 with TRBJ2-1; 15 bases agree with TRBD2. This CDR3 region has 15 residues. Unmatched junction bases numbered 5, after V lost 5 bases and J lost 9 bases. Germline V lookup: CDR1 LNHDA, CDR2 SQIVND (reference sequence). The CDR3 region is CASSRGTSGGTEQFF. In DNA, the CDR3 is TGTGCCAGTAGTCGTGGGACTAGCGGGGGGACTGAGCAGTTCTTC.

This clone was observed a single time. V gene TRBV7-2 combines with J gene TRBJ2-7; D may be TRBD1 (6 bases). V lost 0 bases and J 2 bases, leaving 11 bases between the germline ends. CDR1 is SGHTA, CDR2 FQGNSA, per germline. The CDR3 length is 15 residues. The CDR3 here is CASSLATGLTYEQYF. CDR3 coding DNA: TGTGCCAGCAGCTTAGCAACAGGGCTAACCTACGAGCAGTACTTC.

To note about this clone: Other DNA sequences in the same sample also yield this CDR3. The V and J genes are TRBV9 and TRBJ1-3; D is perhaps TRBD1 (5 bases). CDR1 and CDR2 (germline): SGDLS, YYNGEE. This CDR3 is 14 amino acids long. V was cut by 2 bases and J by 2 bases, with 8 bases left in between. The CDR3 DNA reads TGTGCCAGCAGCGTGGGGGGAACTGGAAACACCATATATTTT. Protein: CASSVGGTGNTIYF.

The CDR3 DNA sequence: TGTGCCAGTAGTACCGGGACAGGGAGAGGTAATTCACCCCTCCACTTT. Translation gives CASSTGTGRGNSPLHF. The genes are TRBV19 and TRBJ1-6, with 9 bases that match TRBD1. The V and J ends lost 4 bases and 6 bases, in that order; junction bases with no gene match: 7. Germline CDR1 is LNHDA and CDR2 is SQIVND (reference sequence). This CDR3 comprises 16 residues. The complete variable domain, with remaining parts taken from reference TRBV19 and TRBJ1-6, reads DGGITQSPKYLFRKEGQNVTLSCEQNLNHDAMYWYRQDPGQGLRLIYYSQIVNDFQKGDIAEGYSVSREKKESFPLTVTSAQKNPTAFYLCASSTGTGRGNSPLHFGNGTRLTVT.

The rearrangement links TRBV6-5 to TRBJ1-2, with a possible D match to TRBD1 (6 bases). Trimming shortened V by 7 bases and J by 2 bases, and 17 bases separated the two germline ends. The CDR3 contains 15 residues. Germline V lookup: CDR1 MNHEY, CDR2 SVGAGI. CDR3 in amino acids: CASTRDTSTNYGYTF. The CDR3, as DNA: TGTGCCAGCACCCGGGACACCTCGACAAACTATGGCTACACCTTC.

The chain recombines TRBV9 with TRBJ2-3, with a tentative D call TRBD1 (6 bases). The CDR3 is 15 residues long. The germline V and J ends were trimmed by 3 bases and 1 base, with 12 bases remaining between them. Germline loops: CDR1 SGDLS, CDR2 YYNGEE. The CDR3 here is CASSAGVSRTDTQYF. DNA for the CDR3: TGTGCCAGCAGCGCAGGGGTTTCCCGCACAGATACGCAGTATTTT.

The genes are TRBV21-1 and TRBJ2-7; no check of the table's D call, TRBD1, against the DNA was made. TRBV21-1 is noted as a pseudogene. The CDR3 has 16 amino acids. Here the CDR3 reads CASSSYRDRSSYEQYF. For the CDR3, the DNA is TGTGCCAGCAGCAGCTATCGTGACAGAAGCTCCTACGAGCAGTACTTC.

CDR3 loop: CASSGQGQEKLFF. In DNA, the CDR3 is TGTGCCAGCAGTGGACAGGGGCAGGAAAAACTGTTTTTT. The chain has TRBV2 and TRBJ1-4; 8 positions agree with TRBD1. Germline CDR1 and CDR2: SNHLY and FYNNEI. This CDR3 is 13 amino acids long. V lost 4 bases to trimming and J lost 8 bases; unmatched junction nucleotides: 3.

J is TRBJ1-1 and V is TRBV28; 8 bases are shared with TRBD1. The germline V gene encodes CDR1 MDHEN and CDR2 SYDVKM. The CDR3 contains 15 residues. V was clipped by 8 bases and J by 3 bases; unmatched bases: 11. The CDR3 DNA reads TGTGCCAGCCTTTCCCTCAGGGGGCGCCACACTGAAGCTTTCTTT. Protein product: CASLSLRGRHTEAFF.

The rearrangement uses TRBV4-3 and TRBJ1-1, with unresolved D. The CDR3 spans 15 residues. Between the trimmed V and J ends, which lost 2 bases and 1 base, there was a span of 11 bases. The germline V gene encodes CDR1 LGHNA and CDR2 YSLEER. In DNA, the CDR3 is TGCGCCAGCAGCCAACCCGTCGCACAGAACACTGAAGCTTTCTTT. This gives the protein CASSQPVAQNTEAFF.

V and J are TRBV19 and TRBJ1-3; D remains ambiguous. CDR1 is LNHDA and CDR2 is SQIVND in the germline V gene (reference sequence). CDR3 size: 14 residues. The ends were cut back, 6 bases at V and 0 bases at J, with 9 bases in the middle. The CDR3 loop reads CASSETPSGNTIYF. DNA of the CDR3: TGTGCCAGTAGCGAGACTCCCTCTGGAAACACCATATATTTT.

V is TRBV18 and J is TRBJ2-3; the D gene is possibly TRBD2 (5 bases). This CDR3 has 14 amino acids. Germline CDR1 KGHSH, CDR2 LQKENI. V was pared by 5 bases and J by 5 bases, with 14 bases between. CDR3 sequence (DNA): TGTGCCAGCTCAGCGACGCTAGCAAAAGATACGCAGTATTTT. It is translated as CASSATLAKDTQYF.

The J gene is TRBJ1-3, the V gene TRBV5-1; D gene uncertain. The CDR3 contains 16 residues. V was pared by 0 bases and J by 3 bases, with 13 bases between. The V gene's germline CDR1 is SGHRS and CDR2 YFSETQ. CDR3 bases: TGCGCCAGCAGCTTGGCAGGTGGGCGAAGTGGAAACACCATATATTTT. The encoded protein is CASSLAGGRSGNTIYF.

The V call is TRBV9, the J call TRBJ2-5; 9 bases are shared with TRBD2. J lost 2 bases, V lost 3 bases, and 14 bases had no gene match. The CDR3 consists of 18 residues. Germline V CDR1 and CDR2: SGDLS, YYNGEE. The CDR3 nucleotides read TGTGCCAGCAGCGGATATGGCGGGGGGGCCGGAAAACAAGAGACCCAGTACTTC. Its protein product is CASSGYGGGAGKQETQYF. The full variable domain, completed using reference TRBV9 and TRBJ2-5, is DSGVTQTPKHLITATGQRVTLRCSPRSGDLSVYWYQQSLDQGLQFLIQYYNGEERAKGNILERFSAQQFPDLHSELNLSSLELGDSALYFCASSGYGGGAGKQETQYFGPGTRLLVL.

The V call is TRBV30, the J call TRBJ2-2; D is possibly TRBD1 (5 bases). With 5 bases removed from V and 1 base from J, the gap between germline ends came to 8 bases. The CDR3 totals 13 residues. Germline V CDR1 and CDR2: GTSNPN, SVGIG (reference sequence). This CDR3 reads CAWGTGNTGELFF. CDR3 coding DNA: TGTGCCTGGGGCACAGGGAACACCGGGGAGCTGTTTTTT.

The rearrangement links TRBV21-1 to TRBJ2-7; the table's D call TRBD1 went unverified against the DNA. TRBV21-1 is designated a pseudogene. The CDR3 has 13 amino acids. This chain's CDR3 is CASLGDRPHEQYF. CDR3 sequence (DNA): TGTGCCAGCTTGGGGGACAGACCCCACGAGCAGTACTTC.

This clone was recorded once. The J gene is TRBJ1-6, the V gene TRBV7-3, with D unresolved. In germline, CDR1 is SGHTA, CDR2 FQGTGA. Trimming shortened V by 5 bases and J by 0 bases, and 5 bases separated the two germline ends. There are 14 residues in the CDR3. CDR3 protein: CASSRDSYNSPLHF. The CDR3 bases are TGTGCCAGCAGCCGGGACTCCTATAATTCACCCCTCCACTTT.

The J gene is TRBJ2-2, the V gene TRBV5-4; TRBD1 aligns across 12 bases. The CDR3 length is 16 residues. The junction had 3 bases not matched to a gene; V was cut back by 1 base and J by 5 bases. Germline CDR1 SGHNT, CDR2 YYREEE (reference sequence). The CDR3 nucleotides read TGTGCCAGCAGCTTGAAGGGACAGGGGGCGACCGGGGAGCTGTTTTTT. It codes for CASSLKGQGATGELFF.

The chain combines TRBV5-1 with TRBJ2-5, with a weak D call TRBD2 (5 bases). The CDR3 is 13 residues long. Trimming removed 0 bases at V and 4 bases at J, with 7 bases between. Germline V CDR1 and CDR2: SGHRS, YFSETQ. The CDR3: CASSLVALETQYF. As DNA, the CDR3 is TGCGCCAGCAGCTTGGTAGCGTTAGAGACCCAGTACTTC.